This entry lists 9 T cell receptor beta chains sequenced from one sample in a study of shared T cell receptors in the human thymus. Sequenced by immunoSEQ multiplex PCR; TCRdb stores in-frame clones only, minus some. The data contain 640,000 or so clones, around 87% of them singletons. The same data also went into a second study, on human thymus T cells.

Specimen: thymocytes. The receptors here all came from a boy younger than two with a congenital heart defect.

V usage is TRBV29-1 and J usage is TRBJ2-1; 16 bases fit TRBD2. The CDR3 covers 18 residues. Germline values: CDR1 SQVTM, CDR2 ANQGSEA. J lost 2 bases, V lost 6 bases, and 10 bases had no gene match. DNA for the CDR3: TGCAGCGTACCCCTGGGACTAGCGGGAGGGAACCCCTACAATGAGCAGTTCTTC. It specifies CSVPLGLAGGNPYNEQFF.

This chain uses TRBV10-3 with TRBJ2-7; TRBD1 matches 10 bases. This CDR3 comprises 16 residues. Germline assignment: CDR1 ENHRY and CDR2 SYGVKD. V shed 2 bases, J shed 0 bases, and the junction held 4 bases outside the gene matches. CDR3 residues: CAISEGRTGGSYEQYF. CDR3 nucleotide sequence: TGTGCCATCAGTGAGGGGAGGACAGGGGGCTCCTACGAGCAGTACTTC.

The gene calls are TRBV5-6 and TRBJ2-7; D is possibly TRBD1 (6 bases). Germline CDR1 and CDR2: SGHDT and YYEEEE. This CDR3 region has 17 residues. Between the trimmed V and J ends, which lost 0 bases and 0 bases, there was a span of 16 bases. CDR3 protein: CASSLDEGQPLSYEQYF. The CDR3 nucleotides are TGTGCCAGCAGCTTGGACGAGGGACAACCTCTCTCCTACGAGCAGTACTTC.

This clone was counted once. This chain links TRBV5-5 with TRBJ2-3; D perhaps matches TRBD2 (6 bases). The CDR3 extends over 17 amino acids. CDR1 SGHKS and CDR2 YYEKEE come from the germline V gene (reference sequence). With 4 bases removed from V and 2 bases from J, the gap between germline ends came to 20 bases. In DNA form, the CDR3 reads TGTGCCAGCAGCCAGAGCGGTAGGGCTAGCGCCACAGATACGCAGTATTTT. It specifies CASSQSGRASATDTQYF.

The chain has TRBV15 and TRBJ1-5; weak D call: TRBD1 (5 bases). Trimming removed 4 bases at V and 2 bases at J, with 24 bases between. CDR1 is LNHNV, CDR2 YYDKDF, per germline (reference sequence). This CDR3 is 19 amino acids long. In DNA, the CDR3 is TGTGCCACCAGCAAGGAGGGCGAAACACGGACATATCGCAATCAGCCCCAGCATTTT. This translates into CATSKEGETRTYRNQPQHF. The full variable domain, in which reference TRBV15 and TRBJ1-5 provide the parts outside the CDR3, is DAMVIQNPRYQVTQFGKPVTLSCSQTLNHNVMYWYQQKSSQAPKLLFHYYDKDFNNEADTPDNFQSRRPNTSFCFLDIRSPGLGDTAMYLCATSKEGETRTYRNQPQHFGDGTRLSIL.

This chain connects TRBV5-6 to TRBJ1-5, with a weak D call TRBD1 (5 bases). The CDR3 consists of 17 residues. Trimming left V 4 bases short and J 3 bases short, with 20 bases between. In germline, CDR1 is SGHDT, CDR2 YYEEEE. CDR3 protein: CASSRIKSLGHNQPQHF. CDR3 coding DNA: TGTGCCAGCAGCAGAATTAAGTCTTTGGGGCACAATCAGCCCCAGCATTTT.

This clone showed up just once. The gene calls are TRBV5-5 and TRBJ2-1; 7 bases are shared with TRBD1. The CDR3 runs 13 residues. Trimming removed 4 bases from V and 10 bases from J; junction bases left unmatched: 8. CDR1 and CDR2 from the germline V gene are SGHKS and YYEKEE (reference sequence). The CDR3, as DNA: TGTGCCAGCAGCCAAGACAGGGAGACGGAGCAGTTCTTC. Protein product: CASSQDRETEQFF. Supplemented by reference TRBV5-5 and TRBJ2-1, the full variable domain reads DAGVTQSPTHLIKTRGQQVTLRCSPISGHKSVSWYQQVLGQGPQFIFQYYEKEERGRGNFPDRFSARQFPNYSSELNVNALLLGDSALYLCASSQDRETEQFFGPGTRLTVL.

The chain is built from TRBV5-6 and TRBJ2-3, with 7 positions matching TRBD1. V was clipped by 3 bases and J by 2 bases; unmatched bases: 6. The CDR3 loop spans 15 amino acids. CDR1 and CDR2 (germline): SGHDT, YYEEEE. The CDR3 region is CASSSSGGTTDTQYF. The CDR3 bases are TGTGCCAGCAGCTCCTCAGGGGGAACCACAGATACGCAGTATTTT.

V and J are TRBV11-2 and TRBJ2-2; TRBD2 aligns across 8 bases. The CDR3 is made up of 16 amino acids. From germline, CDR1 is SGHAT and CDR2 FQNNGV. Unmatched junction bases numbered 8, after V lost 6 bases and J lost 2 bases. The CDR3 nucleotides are TGTGCCAGCAGGTCAGGACTAGCCCGAAACACCGGGGAGCTGTTTTTT. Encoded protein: CASRSGLARNTGELFF.